These 9 T cell receptor beta chains were sequenced from one sample in a study of shared clonotypes between healthy human individuals (dated by TCRdb to about 2020). The method was the immunoSEQ multiplex PCR assay. TCRdb holds this immuneACCESS table with in-frame rearrangements only. Some clones are missing; in checked studies, unresolved V genes explain under half, and the rest has no known cause. The sample data list about 980,000 clones, and about three quarters of these were observed just once. About 1.5% of the sample lies in the top ten. Sequencing was carried out using memory CD4+ T cells sorted from blood. In the paper's terms, the cell subset or site label means: CD45RA-negative fraction. All receptors come from a man between 18 and 35 years old in good health.

This clone was detected a few times. J is TRBJ2-2 and V is TRBV6-6, with a possible D match to TRBD1 (6 bases). The CDR3 covers 15 residues. With 7 bases removed from V and 1 base from J, the gap between germline ends came to 13 bases. The germline gives CDR1 MNHNY, CDR2 SVGAGI (reference sequence). The CDR3 loop is CASTPIGGNTGELFF. DNA for the CDR3: TGTGCCAGCACCCCTATAGGGGGGAACACCGGGGAGCTGTTTTTT.

The chain joins TRBV5-6 to TRBJ2-2; D gene uncertain. Trimming left V 1 base short and J 6 bases short, with 7 bases between. This CDR3 has 13 amino acids. The germline V gene encodes CDR1 SGHDT and CDR2 YYEEEE. The CDR3 here is CASSLIGSGELFF. The CDR3 nucleotides read TGTGCCAGCAGCTTGATAGGTTCCGGGGAGCTGTTTTTT. The entire variable domain, with the rest obtained from reference TRBV5-6 and TRBJ2-2, is as follows: DAGVTQSPTHLIKTRGQQVTLRCSPKSGHDTVSWYQQALGQGPQFIFQYYEEEERQRGNFPDRFSGHQFPNYSSELNVNALLLGDSALYLCASSLIGSGELFFGEGSRLTVL.

The V gene is TRBV9, the J gene TRBJ2-6; TRBD1 might be the D (5 bases). V lost 0 bases and J lost 0, with 13 bases in between. The CDR3 has 18 residues. CDR1 SGDLS and CDR2 YYNGEE come from the germline V gene. CDR3 amino acids: CASSVGVGASSGANVLTF. The CDR3 nucleotides read TGTGCCAGCAGCGTAGGGGTAGGGGCCAGCTCTGGGGCCAACGTCCTGACTTTC.

The rearrangement uses TRBV4-3 and TRBJ1-4; possible D gene TRBD1, 5 bases. The V end lost 5 bases, the J end lost 3 bases, and 13 bases lay between the germline ends. Germline assignment: CDR1 LGHNA and CDR2 YSLEER. The CDR3 totals 15 residues. The CDR3, as DNA: TGCGCCAGCAGCTACGCGGGGGAGGCTAATGAAAAACTGTTTTTT. Its protein is CASSYAGEANEKLFF.

Here the CDR3 DNA reads TGTGCCAGTAGTACTTTCTCGACGGTCAACTATGGCTACACCTTC. Amino acid sequence: CASSTFSTVNYGYTF. The chain is built from TRBV19 and TRBJ1-2; D ambiguous. The V gene's germline CDR1 is LNHDA and CDR2 SQIVND (reference sequence). This CDR3 contains 15 residues. V lost 4 bases to trimming and J lost 2 bases, with 14 bases between them.

This chain connects TRBV28 to TRBJ2-7, with D possibly TRBD1 on 5 matching bases. From germline, CDR1 is MDHEN and CDR2 SYDVKM. V lost 7 bases and J lost 3, with 22 bases in between. This CDR3 is 16 amino acids long. CDR3: CASTPAAGFLYYEQYF. CDR3 coding DNA: TGTGCCAGCACTCCCGCGGCAGGGTTCCTATACTACGAGCAGTACTTC.

This clone was counted between two and nine times. The rearrangement uses TRBV2 and TRBJ2-7, with TRBD1 as a possible D gene (5 bases). The CDR3 sequence is 12 residues long. The germline V gene encodes CDR1 SNHLY and CDR2 FYNNEI. Trimming shortened V by 3 bases and J by 3 bases, and 6 bases separated the two germline ends. CDR3 nucleotide sequence: TGTGCCAGCAGTGACAGGGTCTACGAGCAGTACTTC. Amino acids: CASSDRVYEQYF.

This chain uses TRBV18 with TRBJ2-1, with 7 bases lining up with TRBD1. The CDR3 spans 14 residues. With 1 base clipped from V and 8 bases from J, the junction kept 5 bases outside the gene matches. CDR1 is KGHSH and CDR2 is LQKENI in the germline V gene. CDR3 region: CASSPRTGADEQFF. The CDR3, as DNA: TGTGCCAGCTCACCACGAACAGGGGCAGATGAGCAGTTCTTC.

In its sample, this clone was seen many times. The rearrangement uses TRBV7-6 and TRBJ2-5; D gene unclear. Germline CDR1 SGHVS, CDR2 FNYEAQ. The CDR3 spans 14 residues. V shed 0 bases and J shed 6 bases, with 11 bases lying between them. The CDR3 is CASSLAQTTQTQYF. CDR3 in DNA: TGTGCCAGCAGCTTAGCGCAGACCACACAGACCCAGTACTTC.